This entry is about one T cell receptor (beta chain). Only in-frame clones appear in the TCRdb table, and some are missing; sequencing was by immunoSEQ multiplex PCR. The table records around 230,000 clones, 81% of them present only once. Germline trimming cut 4 bases from V and 4 bases from J; bases unmatched to any gene: 4. This CDR3 has 13 residues. Germline values: CDR1 SGHRS, CDR2 YFSETQ. These data are taken from a study of blood T cell repertoires in COVID-19. Sequencing was carried out using peripheral blood. The receptor was isolated from an elderly woman with acute or convalescent COVID-19. The V call is TRBV5-1, the J call TRBJ1-1, with 7 bases matching TRBD1. CDR3 DNA sequence: TGCGCCAGCAGCCCGGGACAGTTCACTGAAGCTTTCTTT. Encoded protein: CASSPGQFTEAFF.